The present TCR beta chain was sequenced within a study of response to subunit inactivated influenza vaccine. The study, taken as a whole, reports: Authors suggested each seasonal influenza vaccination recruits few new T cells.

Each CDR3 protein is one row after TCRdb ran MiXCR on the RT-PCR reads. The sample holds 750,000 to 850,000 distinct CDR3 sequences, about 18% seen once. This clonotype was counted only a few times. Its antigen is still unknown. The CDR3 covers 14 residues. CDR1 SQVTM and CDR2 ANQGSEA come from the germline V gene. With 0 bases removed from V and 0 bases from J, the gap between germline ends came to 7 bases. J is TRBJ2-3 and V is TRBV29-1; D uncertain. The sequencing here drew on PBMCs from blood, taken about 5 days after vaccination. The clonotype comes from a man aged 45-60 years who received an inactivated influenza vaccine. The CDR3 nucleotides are TGCAGCGTTGAAGATGGTCTAAGCACAGATACGCAGTATTTT. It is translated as CSVEDGLSTDTQYF.